This T cell receptor beta chain stems from a study of cytomegalovirus exposure and HLA in healthy donors. Points from the study as a whole: Indistinguishable V segments, including TRBV6-2 and TRBV6-3, were excluded. Later analysis identified a missense DCLRE1C variant that was linked to TCR beta V- and J-gene trimming. The study designated 150 or so TCR beta chains cytomegalovirus-associated.

Both 60 Vbeta primers and 13 Jbeta primers went into the PCR. The repertoire was sequenced with immunoSEQ multiplex PCR; TCRdb's copy has only in-frame clones and lacks some. The sample holds around 65,000 clones; 70% to 85% are singletons and the top ten take 3%. Turning to this clone: No antigen is known for it.

The germline V gene encodes CDR1 SGHVS and CDR2 FQNEAQ. The CDR3 has 17 amino acids. V lost 0 bases and J lost 4, with 16 bases in between. Sequencing input: PBMCs. The sequence came from a girl aged 10-17 years in good health and CMV-seropositive. The chain combines TRBV7-8 with TRBJ2-1, with D tentatively TRBD2 (6 bases). The CDR3 coding sequence is TGTGCCAGCAGCTTAGCGGGACTCAGTCTACATTACAATGAGCAGTTCTTC. This translates into CASSLAGLSLHYNEQFF. The whole variable domain, remainder taken from reference TRBV7-8 and TRBJ2-1, is GAGVSQSPRYKVAKRGQDVALRCDPISGHVSLFWYQQALGQGPEFLTYFQNEAQLDKSGLPSDRFFAERPEGSVSTLKIQRTQQEDSAVYLCASSLAGLSLHYNEQFFGPGTRLTVL.